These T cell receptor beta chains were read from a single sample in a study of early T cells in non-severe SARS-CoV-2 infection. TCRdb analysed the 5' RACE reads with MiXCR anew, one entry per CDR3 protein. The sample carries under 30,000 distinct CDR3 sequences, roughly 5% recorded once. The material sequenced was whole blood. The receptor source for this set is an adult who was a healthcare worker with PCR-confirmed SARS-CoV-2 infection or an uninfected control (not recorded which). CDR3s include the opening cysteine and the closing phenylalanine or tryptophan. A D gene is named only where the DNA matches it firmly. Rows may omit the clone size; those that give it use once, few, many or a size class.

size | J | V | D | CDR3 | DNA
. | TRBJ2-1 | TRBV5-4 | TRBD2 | CASSSGVFLAGNEQFF | TGTGCCAGCAGCTCGGGGGTTTTTTTAGCGGGCAATGAGCAGTTCTTC
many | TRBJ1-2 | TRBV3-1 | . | CASSQAPSGGYTF | TGTGCCAGCAGCCAAGCCCCTTCGGGAGGCTACACCTTC
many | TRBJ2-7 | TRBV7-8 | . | CASSLGPLIYEQYF | TGTGCCAGCAGCTTAGGGCCTTTGATCTACGAGCAGTACTTC
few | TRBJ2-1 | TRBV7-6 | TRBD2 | CASSLVFSGGPVFDEQFF | TGTGCCAGCAGCTTGGTCTTCTCGGGAGGGCCGGTTTTTGATGAGCAGTTCTTC
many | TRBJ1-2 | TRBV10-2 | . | CASAKGGEGYGYTF | TGCGCCAGCGCAAAGGGGGGAGAAGGTTATGGCTACACCTTC
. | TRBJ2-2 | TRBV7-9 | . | CASSLVSGTGELFF | TGTGCCAGCAGCTTAGTATCTGGCACCGGGGAGCTGTTTTTT
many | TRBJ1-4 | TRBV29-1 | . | CSVEAGVGEKLFF | TGCAGCGTTGAAGCAGGGGTTGGTGAAAAACTGTTTTTT
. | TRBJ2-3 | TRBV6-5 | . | CASRKLDRETDTQYF | TGTGCCAGCAGGAAACTAGACAGAGAAACAGATACGCAGTATTTT
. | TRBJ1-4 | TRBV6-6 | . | CASSTQGGDEKLFF | TGTGCCAGCAGTACACAGGGAGGTGACGAAAAACTGTTTTTT
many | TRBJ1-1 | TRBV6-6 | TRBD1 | CASSYTPGGTEAFF | TGTGCCAGCAGTTACACCCCAGGGGGCACTGAAGCTTTCTTT
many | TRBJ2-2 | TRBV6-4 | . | CASSDSDNTGELFF | TGTGCCAGCAGTGACTCGGACAACACCGGGGAGCTGTTTTTT
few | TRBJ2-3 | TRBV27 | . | CASRRRASTDTQYF | TGTGCCAGCAGGCGCCGAGCTAGCACAGATACGCAGTATTTT
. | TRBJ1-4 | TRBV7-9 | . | CASQAGQNNEKLFF | TGTGCCAGCCAGGCTGGACAGAATAATGAAAAACTGTTTTTT
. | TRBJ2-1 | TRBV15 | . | CATSRDINEQFF | TGTGCCACCAGCAGAGATATCAATGAGCAGTTCTTC
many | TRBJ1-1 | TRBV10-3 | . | CAISDHNAEAFF | TGTGCCATCAGCGACCACAACGCTGAAGCTTTCTTT
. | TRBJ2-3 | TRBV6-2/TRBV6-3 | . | CASSHTDTQYF | TGTGCCAGCTCGCATACAGATACGCAGTATTTT
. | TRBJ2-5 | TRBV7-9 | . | CASSLNRDQETQYF | TGTGCCAGCAGCTTAAACAGAGACCAAGAGACCCAGTACTTC
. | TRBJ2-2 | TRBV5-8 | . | CASSLDQPGTGELFF | TGTGCCAGCAGCTTGGATCAGCCGGGCACCGGGGAGCTGTTTTTT
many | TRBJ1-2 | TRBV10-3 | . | CAISETWVDGYTF | TGTGCCATCAGTGAGACCTGGGTTGATGGCTACACCTTC
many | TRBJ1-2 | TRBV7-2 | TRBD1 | CASSLARQGRYGYTF | TGTGCCAGCAGCTTAGCGAGACAGGGGAGGTATGGCTACACCTTC
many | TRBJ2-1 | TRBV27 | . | CASSSDWYNEQFF | TGTGCCAGCAGTTCCGACTGGTACAATGAGCAGTTCTTC
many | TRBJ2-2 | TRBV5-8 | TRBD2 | CAPRKRGVINTGELFF | TGTGCCCCGCGGAAGCGGGGGGTAATTAACACCGGGGAGCTGTTTTTT
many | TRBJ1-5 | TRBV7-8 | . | CASSSNPRRHRDNQPQHF | TGTGCCAGCAGCTCGAATCCCCGGCGGCACAGGGACAATCAGCCCCAGCATTTT
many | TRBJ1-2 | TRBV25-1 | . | CASTQASQDGYTF | TGTGCCAGCACTCAGGCGTCTCAAGATGGCTACACCTTC
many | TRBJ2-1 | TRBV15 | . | CATSRANQREQFF | TGTGCCACCAGCAGAGCCAATCAGCGCGAGCAGTTCTTC
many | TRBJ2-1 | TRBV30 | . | CAWRDGSYNEQFF | TGTGCCTGGAGGGACGGTTCCTACAATGAGCAGTTCTTC
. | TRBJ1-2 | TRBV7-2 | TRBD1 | CASSPWDSPNYGYTF | TGTGCCAGCAGCCCCTGGGACAGCCCTAACTATGGCTACACCTTC
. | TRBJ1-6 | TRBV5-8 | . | CASSLEGYSPLHF | TGTGCCAGCAGCTTGGAGGGGTATTCACCCCTCCACTTT
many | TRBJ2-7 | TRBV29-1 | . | CSVEVLQGYEQYF | TGCAGCGTTGAAGTACTACAGGGCTACGAGCAGTACTTC